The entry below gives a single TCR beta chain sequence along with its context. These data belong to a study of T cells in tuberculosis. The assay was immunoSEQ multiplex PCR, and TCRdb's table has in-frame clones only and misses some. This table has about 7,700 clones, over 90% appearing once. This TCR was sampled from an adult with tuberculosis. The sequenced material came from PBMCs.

The CDR3 sequence: CASRDTSGHYEQYF. In DNA form, the CDR3 reads TGTGCCAGCAGGGACACTAGCGGGCATTACGAGCAGTACTTC. This chain connects TRBV6-7 to TRBJ2-7, with 9 positions matching TRBD2. TRBV6-7 is filed as an ORF, its function uncertain. This CDR3 spans 14 amino acids. J was trimmed by 4 bases and V by 6 bases; bases with no gene match: 7.